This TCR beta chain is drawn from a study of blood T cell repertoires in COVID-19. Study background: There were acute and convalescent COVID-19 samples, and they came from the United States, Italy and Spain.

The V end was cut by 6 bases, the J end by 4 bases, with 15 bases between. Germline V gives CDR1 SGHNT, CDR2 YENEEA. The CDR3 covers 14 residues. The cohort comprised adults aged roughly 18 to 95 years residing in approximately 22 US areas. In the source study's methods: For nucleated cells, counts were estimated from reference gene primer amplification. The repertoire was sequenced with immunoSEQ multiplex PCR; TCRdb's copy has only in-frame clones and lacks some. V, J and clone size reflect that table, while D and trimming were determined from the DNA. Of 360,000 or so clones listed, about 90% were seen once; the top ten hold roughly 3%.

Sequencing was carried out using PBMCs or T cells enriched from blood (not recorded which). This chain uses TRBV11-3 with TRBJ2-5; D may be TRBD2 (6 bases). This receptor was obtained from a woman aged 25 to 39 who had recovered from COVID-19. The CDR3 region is CASSTLGGAETQYF. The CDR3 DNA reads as TGTGCCAGCAGTACCCTTGGCGGGGCAGAGACCCAGTACTTC.